This T cell receptor (beta chain) was identified in a study of T cell responses to AZD1222 COVID-19 vaccine. On the study more broadly: Doses given second, at about 4 or about 12 weeks, were pooled.

For this clone: Its matching antigen is unknown.

Overall study results and limits: The donor group comprised mostly white British people and more females; the analysis possibly underestimated clonal diversity. Among AZD1222 vaccinees, only six or seven were seropositive at baseline.

TCRdb's copy holds only in-frame clones and misses some; the assay was immunoSEQ multiplex PCR. Counted here are 85,000 to 100,000 clones, about 89% occurring once; the ten biggest clones make up around 3.5%. The source is an adult in good health. The material was peripheral blood, obtained on day 0 of AZD1222 vaccination.

The CDR3 DNA reads TGTGCCAGCAGCCGACTTCGGGACAGGGGCACCTACAATGAGCAGTTCTTC. Translating gives CASSRLRDRGTYNEQFF. The chain employs TRBV7-3 and TRBJ2-1, with TRBD1 identical over 10 bases. Germline lookup yields CDR1 SGHTA and CDR2 FQGTGA. The junction had 9 bases not matched to a gene; V was cut back by 5 bases and J by 2 bases. The CDR3 runs to 17 residues.